Below are 19 T cell receptor beta chains sequenced from a single sample in a study of spatial heterogeneity in lung cancer. The time point was: sample taken at primary tumor resection. Whole RNA, which was extracted from tumor, nontumor lung tissue or frozen PBMC, was sequenced without any cell sorting. TCRdb re-derived calls from the 5' RACE reads in MiXCR, one entry per CDR3 protein. The sample includes around 40,000 distinct CDR3 sequences, roughly 5.2% of them seen just once. Material: PBMCs, obtained at surgery. The receptors stem from a male donor with early-stage non-small cell lung cancer.

There are many counts of this clonotype. The chain carries TRBV6-1 and TRBJ2-3; 10 nucleotides match TRBD2. The CDR3 has 15 amino acids. V dropped 5 bases and J dropped 2; count of bases not matched to a gene: 4. Per the germline V gene, CDR1 is MNHNS and CDR2 is SASEGT. CDR3 bases: TGTGCCAGCAGTTTTAGCGGGGGGTCCACAGATACGCAGTATTTT. Protein sequence: CASSFSGGSTDTQYF.

The rearrangement joins TRBV19 to TRBJ2-4, with a possible D match to TRBD1 (6 bases). Trimming left V 3 bases short and J 9 bases short, with 12 bases between. The CDR3 is 13 amino acids. Germline V gives CDR1 LNHDA, CDR2 SQIVND (reference sequence). CDR3 loop: CASSISDRGIQYF. CDR3 in DNA: TGTGCCAGTAGTATTTCGGACAGAGGCATTCAGTACTTC.

The J gene is TRBJ2-7, the V gene TRBV4-1; TRBD1 is a possible D gene (5 bases). The CDR3 has 13 amino acids. In germline, CDR1 is MGHRA, CDR2 YSYEKL. With 3 bases removed from V and 4 bases from J, the gap between germline ends came to 10 bases. Here the CDR3 reads CASSHSGMYEQYF. The CDR3 DNA follows: TGCGCCAGCAGCCACTCAGGGATGTACGAGCAGTACTTC.

There are many counts of this clonotype. CDR3: CASSEQGAQNIQYF. CDR3 coding DNA: TGTGCCAGCAGTGAACAGGGGGCCCAAAACATTCAGTACTTC. V usage is TRBV2 and J usage is TRBJ2-4; 8 bases agree with TRBD1. This CDR3 spans 14 amino acids. Germline V gene lookup returns CDR1 SNHLY and CDR2 FYNNEI. V shed 2 bases and J 5 bases; nucleotides not matched to a gene: 2.

The chain couples TRBV12-3 or TRBV12-4 to TRBJ1-2, with TRBD1 matching over 7 bases. This CDR3 comprises 13 residues. V lost 3 bases, J lost 2 bases, and 0 bases stayed unmatched. The CDR3 DNA sequence: TGTGCCAGCAGTTTGACAGGGAACTATGGCTACACCTTC. This gives the protein CASSLTGNYGYTF.

This clonotype showed up many times. This chain joins TRBV7-2 and TRBJ2-5, with D tentatively TRBD2 (5 bases). V was cut by 7 bases and J by 5 bases, with 8 bases left in between. The CDR3 totals 11 residues. The germline V gene has CDR1 SGHTA and CDR2 FQGNSA. The CDR3 loop reads CASTWRETQYF. Here the CDR3 DNA reads TGTGCCAGCACTTGGAGGGAGACCCAGTACTTC.

This chain links TRBV12-3 or TRBV12-4 with TRBJ2-5; 8 bases are shared with TRBD2. The CDR3 has 14 residues. With 5 bases clipped from V and 1 base from J, the junction kept 3 bases outside the gene matches. The DNA of the CDR3 is TGTGCCAGCAGTCGGACTAGCCTCCAAGAGACCCAGTACTTC. Translated: CASSRTSLQETQYF.

CDR3 in amino acids: CASATRPSMRGVEETQYF. The CDR3 bases are TGTGCCAGCGCCACTAGGCCCTCTATGCGGGGGGTTGAAGAGACCCAGTACTTC. This rearrangement joins TRBV7-2 to TRBJ2-5, with 8 bases fitting TRBD2. This CDR3 is 18 amino acids long. Trimming took 8 bases from V and 3 from J; bases not matched to a gene: 20. Germline CDR1 and CDR2: SGHTA and FQGNSA.

This clonotype occurred many times. The J gene is TRBJ1-5, the V gene TRBV27; no firm D call. V was trimmed by 3 bases and J by 3 bases, leaving 6 bases between them. Germline V gives CDR1 MNHEY, CDR2 SMNVEV (reference sequence). The CDR3 runs 13 residues. CDR3 amino acids: CASSFGTNQPQHF. As DNA, the CDR3 is TGTGCCAGCAGTTTCGGCACCAATCAGCCCCAGCATTTT.

This clonotype came up many times. Its ends do not fully match the called genes, so a read error is possible. This rearrangement joins TRBV5-1 to TRBJ1-4, with TRBD1 matching over 8 bases. Germline CDR1 is SGHRS and CDR2 is YFSETQ. The CDR3 length is 14 residues. CDR3: CASSLDRVNEKLFF. The DNA of the CDR3 is TGCGCCAGCAGTTTGGACAGGGTTAATGAAAAACTGTTTTTT.

This clonotype has a handful of counts. This chain links TRBV19 with TRBJ2-6, with D perhaps TRBD1 (6 bases). With 6 bases removed from V and 0 bases from J, the gap between germline ends came to 9 bases. This CDR3 is 15 amino acids long. CDR1 and CDR2 from the germline V gene are LNHDA and SQIVND (reference sequence). In DNA, the CDR3 is TGTGCCAGTAGCCGGACAGACTCTGGGGCCAACGTCCTGACTTTC. It yields the protein CASSRTDSGANVLTF.

The V gene is TRBV11-2, the J gene TRBJ2-1, with 10 nucleotides matching TRBD2. The CDR3 sequence is 15 residues long. Germline V CDR1 and CDR2: SGHAT, FQNNGV. With V trimmed by 5 bases and J by 6 bases, 7 bases remained unmatched. The CDR3 DNA reads TGTGCCAGCAGCCCCGGACTAGCGGACGCCAATGAGCAGTTCTTC. Amino acid sequence: CASSPGLADANEQFF.

This clonotype has only a few counts. The V and J genes are TRBV5-4 and TRBJ2-5; TRBD1 might be the D (5 bases). The germline gives CDR1 SGHNT, CDR2 YYREEE (reference sequence). The V end was cut by 0 bases, the J end by 3 bases, with 9 bases between. There are 14 residues in the CDR3. This CDR3 is CASSLVLGEETQYF. CDR3 coding DNA: TGTGCCAGCAGCTTGGTCCTAGGGGAAGAGACCCAGTACTTC.

This clonotype was picked up many times. The chain employs TRBV2 and TRBJ1-1; D unclear. The germline V gene has CDR1 SNHLY and CDR2 FYNNEI. The CDR3 extends over 13 amino acids. Between the trimmed V and J ends, which lost 5 bases and 1 base, there was a span of 8 bases. DNA for the CDR3: TGTGCCAGCAGTCCTACAACGAACACTGAAGCTTTCTTT. This codes for CASSPTTNTEAFF.

The sample holds many counts of this clonotype. The rearrangement joins TRBV7-9 to TRBJ1-5; maybe TRBD1 (5 bases). The CDR3 runs to 15 residues. Trimming pared 8 bases from V and 2 bases from J, leaving 16 bases between. Germline V gene sequence: CDR1 SEHNR, CDR2 FQNEAQ (reference sequence). This CDR3 reads CASRGGAGGNQPQHF. The CDR3 DNA reads TGTGCCAGCCGTGGTGGGGCGGGGGGCAATCAGCCCCAGCATTTT.

This clonotype was seen at least ten times. This chain joins TRBV5-1 and TRBJ2-7; D unresolved. Germline-derived CDR1 and CDR2 are SGHRS and YFSETQ. Trimming left V 2 bases short and J 0 bases short, with 9 bases between. CDR3 length: 14 amino acids. The DNA for the CDR3 is TGCGCCAGCAGCTTCCGACTCAGCTCCTACGAGCAGTACTTC. The encoded protein is CASSFRLSSYEQYF.

This clonotype was detected ten times or more. CDR3: CSASGSGNQPQHF. The CDR3, as DNA: TGCAGTGCTAGTGGTTCGGGCAATCAGCCCCAGCATTTT. The V and J genes are TRBV20-1 and TRBJ1-5; D is unresolved. The CDR3 extends over 13 amino acids. Germline CDR1 reads DFQATT; CDR2 reads SNEGSKA (reference sequence). Trimming removed 3 bases from V and 2 bases from J, with 8 bases in between.

The sample holds many counts of this clonotype. The chain employs TRBV30 and TRBJ1-1; D perhaps matches TRBD1 (6 bases). The ends were cut back, 2 bases at V and 7 bases at J, with 11 bases in the middle. The germline V gene has CDR1 GTSNPN and CDR2 SVGIG (reference sequence). The CDR3 is 12 amino acids. CDR3 residues: CAWSRGAIEAFF. CDR3 sequence (DNA): TGTGCCTGGAGTCGGGGGGCCATTGAAGCTTTCTTT.

In this sample, this clonotype turned up a few times. V gene TRBV6-5 combines with J gene TRBJ1-5, with D hard to call. Looked up from germline, CDR1 is MNHEY and CDR2 is SVGAGI. The V end was cut by 5 bases, the J end by 2 bases, with 10 bases between. CDR3 size: 14 residues. The CDR3: CASSTAQGNQPQHF. The CDR3 DNA reads TGTGCCAGCAGTACCGCGCAGGGCAATCAGCCCCAGCATTTT.